Listed below are T cell receptor beta chains from one sample, sequenced in a study of CD8+ T cells in alopecia areata. Generated by immunoSEQ multiplex PCR, the TCRdb table keeps only in-frame clones and is missing some. Found here are under 250,000 clones, more than 45% of them singletons; the top ten hold about 1.4%. The material sequenced was CD4+ T cells sorted from blood, taken at week 4, from a patient treated with tofacitinib. The receptors stem from a human donor with alopecia areata. Both conserved end residues are part of each CDR3. The D gene is left open where the match is weak. For some rows the clone size is stated as once, few or many, or as a class when expanded; others skip it.

D gene: .
V gene: TRBV29-1
clone size: few
J gene: TRBJ1-4
CDR3 protein: CSVRPGIRGEKLFF
CDR3 DNA: TGCAGCGTTCGGCCCGGAATACGAGGAGAAAAACTGTTTTTT

D gene: .
V gene: TRBV29-1
clone size: few
J gene: TRBJ1-2
CDR3 protein: CSVGGSNYGYTF
CDR3 DNA: TGCAGCGTTGGAGGATCTAACTATGGCTACACCTTC

D gene: TRBD2
V gene: TRBV7-6
clone size: .
J gene: TRBJ2-5
CDR3 protein: CASSLGDQRGGLETQYF
CDR3 DNA: TGTGCCAGCAGCTTAGGCGACCAGCGGGGGGGCCTTGAGACCCAGTACTTC

D gene: .
V gene: TRBV29-1
clone size: .
J gene: TRBJ2-3
CDR3 protein: CSVEGSHTDTQYF
CDR3 DNA: TGCAGCGTTGAGGGGTCCCACACAGATACGCAGTATTTT

D gene: .
V gene: TRBV18
clone size: few
J gene: TRBJ1-3
CDR3 protein: CASSPPRNTIYF
CDR3 DNA: TGTGCCAGCTCACCACCCAGAAACACCATATATTTT

D gene: TRBD1
V gene: TRBV7-2
clone size: .
J gene: TRBJ1-2
CDR3 protein: CASSPPIDRAMFGYGYTF
CDR3 DNA: TGTGCCAGCAGCCCGCCAATAGACAGGGCTATGTTTGGCTATGGCTACACCTTC

D gene: TRBD2
V gene: TRBV4-3
clone size: .
J gene: TRBJ2-3
CDR3 protein: CASSQDFSRGVDTQYF
CDR3 DNA: TGCGCCAGCAGCCAAGATTTTAGCCGGGGGGTGGATACGCAGTATTTT

D gene: TRBD1
V gene: TRBV15
clone size: .
J gene: TRBJ2-3
CDR3 protein: CATSIRGRLGTDTQYF
CDR3 DNA: TGTGCCACCAGCATCAGGGGGCGTCTAGGGACAGATACGCAGTATTTT

D gene: .
V gene: TRBV6-5
clone size: .
J gene: TRBJ2-2
CDR3 protein: CASSSSTGELFF
CDR3 DNA: TGTGCCAGCAGTTCTTCCACCGGGGAGCTGTTTTTT

D gene: .
V gene: TRBV9
clone size: .
J gene: TRBJ1-1
CDR3 protein: CASSGGGMNTEAFF
CDR3 DNA: TGTGCCAGCAGCGGGGGAGGGATGAACACTGAAGCTTTCTTT

D gene: .
V gene: TRBV5-1
clone size: .
J gene: TRBJ2-2
CDR3 protein: CASSLKAGGTGELFF
CDR3 DNA: TGCGCCAGCAGCTTGAAGGCCGGAGGAACCGGGGAGCTGTTTTTT

D gene: TRBD2
V gene: TRBV13
clone size: .
J gene: TRBJ2-4
CDR3 protein: CASSSPPAGGKVIQYF
CDR3 DNA: TGTGCCAGCAGCTCCCCCCCAGCGGGGGGAAAAGTCATTCAGTACTTC

D gene: .
V gene: TRBV30
clone size: .
J gene: TRBJ1-1
CDR3 protein: CAWSFGVTEAFF
CDR3 DNA: TGTGCCTGGAGTTTCGGGGTCACTGAAGCTTTCTTT

D gene: TRBD1
V gene: TRBV29-1
clone size: .
J gene: TRBJ2-1
CDR3 protein: CSVVLPGTGRYNEQFF
CDR3 DNA: TGTAGCGTCGTACTACCCGGGACAGGGAGATACAATGAGCAGTTCTTC

D gene: .
V gene: TRBV29-1
clone size: .
J gene: TRBJ2-7
CDR3 protein: CSANILPSYEQYF
CDR3 DNA: TGCAGCGCTAATATACTTCCCTCCTACGAGCAGTACTTC

D gene: .
V gene: TRBV7-9
clone size: few
J gene: TRBJ2-7
CDR3 protein: CASSFHLPGLPLGEQYF
CDR3 DNA: TGTGCCAGCAGCTTCCATCTCCCGGGACTTCCTCTCGGCGAGCAGTACTTC

D gene: .
V gene: TRBV11-2
clone size: .
J gene: TRBJ2-7
CDR3 protein: CASSLGAGDEQYF
CDR3 DNA: TGTGCCAGCAGCTTAGGAGCTGGGGACGAGCAGTACTTC

D gene: .
V gene: TRBV30
clone size: .
J gene: TRBJ1-6
CDR3 protein: CAWSSTRNNSPLHF
CDR3 DNA: TGTGCCTGGAGTTCCACAAGAAATAATTCACCCCTCCACTTT

D gene: .
V gene: TRBV9
clone size: .
J gene: TRBJ1-1
CDR3 protein: CASSVERGSNTEAFF
CDR3 DNA: TGTGCCAGCAGCGTAGAGAGAGGATCGAACACTGAAGCTTTCTTT

D gene: TRBD1
V gene: TRBV5-4
clone size: .
J gene: TRBJ2-6
CDR3 protein: CASSLPTGSGANVLTF
CDR3 DNA: TGTGCCAGCAGCTTGCCGACAGGGTCTGGGGCCAACGTCCTGACTTTC

D gene: TRBD1
V gene: TRBV19
clone size: few
J gene: TRBJ1-2
CDR3 protein: CASSGQGGYGYTF
CDR3 DNA: TGTGCCAGTAGTGGACAGGGAGGCTATGGCTACACCTTC

D gene: .
V gene: TRBV7-2
clone size: .
J gene: TRBJ2-7
CDR3 protein: CASSFGASIVIEQYF
CDR3 DNA: TGTGCCAGCAGCTTCGGGGCCTCTATTGTAATCGAGCAGTACTTC

D gene: TRBD2
V gene: TRBV11-3
clone size: .
J gene: TRBJ2-3
CDR3 protein: CASSHHRVAGPTDTQYF
CDR3 DNA: TGTGCCAGCAGCCACCATCGGGTAGCGGGGCCCACAGATACGCAGTATTTT

D gene: .
V gene: TRBV4-3
clone size: .
J gene: TRBJ1-4
CDR3 protein: CASSPGTANEKLFF
CDR3 DNA: TGCGCCAGCAGCCCCGGGACGGCAAATGAAAAACTGTTTTTT

D gene: TRBD2
V gene: TRBV10-3
clone size: few
J gene: TRBJ2-1
CDR3 protein: CAIRLGLAGSNEQFF
CDR3 DNA: TGTGCCATCAGATTAGGACTAGCGGGCTCCAATGAGCAGTTCTTC

D gene: .
V gene: TRBV11-2
clone size: .
J gene: TRBJ2-7
CDR3 protein: CASSLIQRPGQYF
CDR3 DNA: TGTGCCAGCAGCCTAATACAGCGCCCCGGACAGTACTTC

D gene: .
V gene: TRBV10-2
clone size: few
J gene: TRBJ1-1
CDR3 protein: CASSEGFRTEAFF
CDR3 DNA: TGCGCCAGCAGTGAGGGGTTTCGGACTGAAGCTTTCTTT

D gene: .
V gene: TRBV29-1
clone size: few
J gene: TRBJ2-3
CDR3 protein: CSVRGDLSTDTQYF
CDR3 DNA: TGCAGCGTAAGAGGGGACCTTAGCACAGATACGCAGTATTTT

D gene: TRBD1
V gene: TRBV29-1
clone size: few
J gene: TRBJ1-1
CDR3 protein: CSVGIGGQNTEAFF
CDR3 DNA: TGCAGCGTTGGCATAGGGGGCCAGAACACTGAAGCTTTCTTT

D gene: .
V gene: TRBV29-1
clone size: .
J gene: TRBJ1-1
CDR3 protein: CSVRGGWQANTEAFF
CDR3 DNA: TGCAGCGTTCGGGGGGGCTGGCAGGCGAACACTGAAGCTTTCTTT

D gene: TRBD2
V gene: TRBV30
clone size: .
J gene: TRBJ2-3
CDR3 protein: CAWSGSSGGGDTQYF
CDR3 DNA: TGTGCCTGGAGTGGATCTAGCGGGGGAGGAGATACGCAGTATTTT

D gene: .
V gene: TRBV30
clone size: .
J gene: TRBJ2-7
CDR3 protein: CAWSTGGGLSYEQYF
CDR3 DNA: TGTGCCTGGAGCACCGGTGGGGGCCTCTCCTACGAGCAGTACTTC

D gene: TRBD1
V gene: TRBV29-1
clone size: .
J gene: TRBJ1-1
CDR3 protein: CSAKPLTGDTEAFF
CDR3 DNA: TGCAGCGCGAAGCCGCTGACAGGGGACACTGAAGCTTTCTTT

D gene: .
V gene: TRBV7-2
clone size: .
J gene: TRBJ2-4
CDR3 protein: CASSVDSQGVNIQYF
CDR3 DNA: TGTGCCAGCAGCGTCGATTCACAGGGCGTAAACATTCAGTACTTC

D gene: TRBD1
V gene: TRBV9
clone size: .
J gene: TRBJ1-1
CDR3 protein: CASSATGGRTEAFF
CDR3 DNA: TGTGCCAGCAGCGCGACAGGGGGAAGAACTGAAGCTTTCTTT

D gene: .
V gene: TRBV7-7
clone size: .
J gene: TRBJ2-7
CDR3 protein: CASSLGVGYEQYF
CDR3 DNA: TGTGCCAGCAGCTTAGGGGTCGGCTACGAGCAGTACTTC

D gene: .
V gene: TRBV19
clone size: .
J gene: TRBJ2-6
CDR3 protein: CASRQAPEANALTF
CDR3 DNA: TGTGCCAGTCGACAGGCCCCAGAGGCCAACGCCCTGACTTTC

D gene: .
V gene: TRBV29-1
clone size: .
J gene: TRBJ1-2
CDR3 protein: CSVRTALNYGYTF
CDR3 DNA: TGCAGCGTTAGGACAGCGCTAAACTATGGCTACACCTTC

D gene: .
V gene: TRBV4-3
clone size: .
J gene: TRBJ2-5
CDR3 protein: CASSPQFGIRETQYF
CDR3 DNA: TGCGCCAGCAGCCCCCAATTCGGGATCCGAGAGACCCAGTACTTC

D gene: .
V gene: TRBV29-1
clone size: .
J gene: TRBJ1-2
CDR3 protein: CSVEGLDYGYTF
CDR3 DNA: TGCAGCGTTGAAGGGCTAGACTATGGCTACACCTTC

D gene: .
V gene: TRBV15
clone size: many
J gene: TRBJ2-4
CDR3 protein: CATSRDSLSRGYDIQYF
CDR3 DNA: TGTGCCACCAGCAGAGACAGCCTTTCGCGGGGTTACGACATTCAGTACTTC

D gene: .
V gene: TRBV29-1
clone size: .
J gene: TRBJ2-3
CDR3 protein: CSVVTGGDTQYF
CDR3 DNA: TGCAGCGTTGTTACAGGTGGGGATACGCAGTATTTT